This TCR beta chain was sequenced for a study of blood T cell repertoires in COVID-19. Looking at the study overall: Material from acute and convalescent COVID-19 was sourced from the United States, Italy and Spain. T cells, B-cell-depleted T cells, or PBMCs provided the cDNA or gDNA that served as material.

Original processing methods: Scientists estimated how many nucleated cells there were by amplifying reference gene primers. Assay: immunoSEQ multiplex PCR; the TCRdb copy retains only in-frame clones and omits some. Clone size and the V and J calls come from that table; the DNA yielded D and trimming. The sample yields about 220,000 clones, around 80% seen once. Trimming removed 10 bases from V and 11 bases from J, with 26 bases in between. The CDR3 runs 14 residues. Germline loops: CDR1 ENHRY, CDR2 SYGVKD. The source material was peripheral blood. This clonotype originated in a woman aged 60-70 years who had recovered from COVID-19. The V gene is TRBV10-3, the J gene TRBJ2-5; weak D call: TRBD1 (6 bases). CDR3 nucleotide sequence: TGTGCCACCATACCCCAGACAGGCGACGACCAGCAGTACTTC. This codes for CATIPQTGDDQQYF.